Listed below are T cell receptor beta chains from one sample, sequenced in a study of blood T cell repertoires in COVID-19. TCRdb's table, derived via immunoSEQ multiplex PCR, lists solely in-frame clones and lacks some. In the table there are more than 300,000 clones, 83% of which are singletons. Source material: PBMCs or T cells enriched from blood (not recorded which). The receptors stem from a woman in her fifties or sixties who had recovered from COVID-19. The CDR3 runs from the conserved cysteine through the conserved F or W. A D gene is named only where the DNA matches it firmly. Part of the rows lack a size; the others show once, few, many or a class for expanded clones.

D gene	V gene	J gene	clone size	CDR3 DNA	CDR3 protein
NA	TRBV30	TRBJ1-5	NA	TGTGCCTGGAGTCGGGCAGGGGATCAGCCCCAGCATTTT	CAWSRAGDQPQHF
TRBD1	TRBV19	TRBJ1-6	NA	TGTGCCAGTAGACTCGGGACAGCCAATTCACCCCTCCACTTT	CASRLGTANSPLHF
TRBD1	TRBV28	TRBJ2-1	NA	TGTGCCAGCAGAAAGGGCGGGACAGGGGCGTACAATGAGCAGTTCTTC	CASRKGGTGAYNEQFF
NA	TRBV3-1/TRBV3-2	TRBJ1-6	NA	TGTGCCAGCAGTAATACACGGGGTCGCTCACCCCTCCACTTT	CASSNTRGRSPLHF
NA	TRBV6-5	TRBJ1-2	NA	TGTGCCAGCAGTTATACACAGGAGCTATATGGCTACACCTTC	CASSYTQELYGYTF
NA	TRBV12-3/TRBV12-4	TRBJ1-5	NA	TGTGCCAGCACCAGGGACATTCGCCAGCCCCAGCATTTT	CASTRDIRQPQHF
TRBD2	TRBV2	TRBJ2-3	NA	TGTGCCAGCGGGCTGGGGCGGGAGGGCACAGATACGCAGTATTTT	CASGLGREGTDTQYF
TRBD1	TRBV5-5	TRBJ2-1	NA	TGTGCCAGCAGCTCGACAGGGTCCTACAATGAGCAGTTCTTC	CASSSTGSYNEQFF
NA	TRBV19	TRBJ1-1	NA	TGTGCCAGTAGTATTCCCCCCGGGCGGGGGGTTAATGAAGCTTTCTTT	CASSIPPGRGVNEAFF
TRBD1	TRBV30	TRBJ1-6	NA	TGTGCCTGGAGTGTGCTAGGGGGCGAATCACCCCTCCACTTT	CAWSVLGGESPLHF
TRBD1	TRBV9	TRBJ1-2	NA	TGTGCCAGCAGCGCCACAGGGGGCGAGGACTATGGCTACACCTTC	CASSATGGEDYGYTF
NA	TRBV7-3	TRBJ2-1	NA	TGTGCCAGCAGCCTTCCCGCAAAGACAACAACAAACAATGAGCAGTTCTTC	CASSLPAKTTTNNEQFF
NA	TRBV19	TRBJ2-7	NA	TGTGCCAGTAGTATTGTCGGGGTTGCCTACGAGCAGTACTTC	CASSIVGVAYEQYF
TRBD1	TRBV2	TRBJ1-1	NA	TGTGCCAGCAGTGAGCAGGGGGCGAATTGGGTGAACACTGAAGCTTTCTTT	CASSEQGANWVNTEAFF
TRBD1	TRBV4-1	TRBJ1-2	NA	TGCGCCAGCAGCCAAGGGCCGGGACAGGGGGCCGGGGGCTACACCTTC	CASSQGPGQGAGGYTF
NA	TRBV2	TRBJ1-2	few	TGTGCCAGCAGTGCAAACTATGGCTACACCTTC	CASSANYGYTF
NA	TRBV7-8	TRBJ2-1	NA	TGTGCCAGCAGCTCCGAGATGATTAAGAATGAGCAGTTCTTC	CASSSEMIKNEQFF
TRBD1	TRBV5-1	TRBJ2-2	NA	TGCGCCAGCAGCGGCGGGACAGGGAAAAACACCGGGGAGCTGTTTTTT	CASSGGTGKNTGELFF
NA	TRBV6-1	TRBJ2-3	NA	TGTGCCAGCAATATAATCGCAGGGGATACGCAGTATTTT	CASNIIAGDTQYF
TRBD1	TRBV6-5	TRBJ1-1	NA	TGTGCCAGCAGTACAGGGGACACTGAAGCTTTCTTT	CASSTGDTEAFF
NA	TRBV9	TRBJ2-3	few	TGTGCCAGCAGCGTAGCCAGCGGGAGCACAGATACGCAGTATTTT	CASSVASGSTDTQYF
TRBD2	TRBV7-2	TRBJ2-3	NA	TGTGCCAGCAGCGACCGTTGGACTAGTCAAAGCACAGATACGCAGTATTTT	CASSDRWTSQSTDTQYF
NA	TRBV29-1	TRBJ1-1	NA	TGCAGCGTTGTGGGACTAGAAGCTTTCTTT	CSVVGLEAFF
NA	TRBV6-5	TRBJ1-2	NA	TGTGCCGGAGGGAGGGGTGACCCAGCTAACTATGGCTACACCTTC	CAGGRGDPANYGYTF
TRBD1	TRBV5-1	TRBJ1-2	NA	TGCGCCAGCAGCTTGGCCAGGGGGAGCGAGGGTGGCTACACCTTC	CASSLARGSEGGYTF
TRBD2	TRBV7-7	TRBJ2-1	NA	TGTGCCAGCAGCTTAGGGGGGGGACTTACTTACAATGAGCAGTTCTTC	CASSLGGGLTYNEQFF
NA	TRBV9	TRBJ2-3	NA	TGTGCCAGCAGCGGTACCTCTACGGGGGCAGATACGCAGTATTTT	CASSGTSTGADTQYF
TRBD1	TRBV7-9	TRBJ2-2	NA	TGTGCCAGCAGCCGGGGACAGGGGGCGAGTCTAGCAGCTGAGGAGCTGTTTTTT	CASSRGQGASLAAEELFF
TRBD1	TRBV9	TRBJ2-2	NA	TGTGCCAGCAGCTTCGGACAGGAGATCCTTATCGGGGAGCTGTTTTTT	CASSFGQEILIGELFF
TRBD1	TRBV7-8	TRBJ2-7	NA	TGTGCCAGCAGTCAACCCCCTCAGGGGGTCTACGAGCAGTACTTC	CASSQPPQGVYEQYF
NA	TRBV11-2	TRBJ1-1	NA	TGTGCCAGCAGCTTAGATCCGAGCATGAACACTGAAGCTTTCTTT	CASSLDPSMNTEAFF
NA	TRBV4-3	TRBJ1-1	once	TGCGCCAGCAGCCAAGATATGAGGAACACTGAAGCTTTCTTT	CASSQDMRNTEAFF